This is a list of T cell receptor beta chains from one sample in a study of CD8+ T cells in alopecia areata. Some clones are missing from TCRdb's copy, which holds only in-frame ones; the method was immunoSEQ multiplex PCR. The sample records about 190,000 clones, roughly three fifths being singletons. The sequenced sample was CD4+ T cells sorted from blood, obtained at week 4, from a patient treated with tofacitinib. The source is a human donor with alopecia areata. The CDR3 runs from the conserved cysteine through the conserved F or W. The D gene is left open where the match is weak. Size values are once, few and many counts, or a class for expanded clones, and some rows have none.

CDR3nt: TGTGCCAGCAGCCCCCAAGATACGCAGTATTTT
CDR3aa: CASSPQDTQYF
j_gene: TRBJ2-3
v_gene: TRBV11-2
abundance: .
d_gene: .

CDR3nt: TGTGCCTGGGCTACCAGGGAGGAAGCTTTCTTT
CDR3aa: CAWATREEAFF
j_gene: TRBJ1-1
v_gene: TRBV30
abundance: .
d_gene: .

CDR3nt: TGTGCCAGCAGGCTCGCGGGGGGCAATCAGCCCCAGCATTTT
CDR3aa: CASRLAGGNQPQHF
j_gene: TRBJ1-5
v_gene: TRBV27
abundance: .
d_gene: .

CDR3nt: TGTGCCAGCAGCTTATCGCCCACCCCCAGACTAGCTTCCTACAATGAGCAGTTCTTC
CDR3aa: CASSLSPTPRLASYNEQFF
j_gene: TRBJ2-1
v_gene: TRBV11-2
abundance: few
d_gene: TRBD2

CDR3nt: TGTGCCTGGAGCAGTGGCGCAGGTGGAGATACGGAAAGACTGTTTTTT
CDR3aa: CAWSSGAGGDTERLFF
j_gene: TRBJ1-4
v_gene: TRBV30
abundance: once
d_gene: .

CDR3nt: TGTGCCAGTAGTATTGCGGGAGCAGATACGCAGTATTTT
CDR3aa: CASSIAGADTQYF
j_gene: TRBJ2-3
v_gene: TRBV19
abundance: .
d_gene: TRBD2

CDR3nt: TGCAGCGCCGAAGAAGGCGCGGGGGGTCTATACAATGAGCAGTTCTTC
CDR3aa: CSAEEGAGGLYNEQFF
j_gene: TRBJ2-1
v_gene: TRBV29-1
abundance: .
d_gene: TRBD2

CDR3nt: TGTGCCAGCAACCCGGGACAGGGGGGATACAATGAGCAGTTCTTC
CDR3aa: CASNPGQGGYNEQFF
j_gene: TRBJ2-1
v_gene: TRBV6-6
abundance: few
d_gene: TRBD1

CDR3nt: TGTGCCAGCAGCTTGGGACAGCCGTCCTACGAGCAGTACTTC
CDR3aa: CASSLGQPSYEQYF
j_gene: TRBJ2-7
v_gene: TRBV7-9
abundance: few
d_gene: TRBD1

CDR3nt: TGTGCCAGCAGTACACAGGGCCCCCTCCGCAACAATGAGCAGTTCTTC
CDR3aa: CASSTQGPLRNNEQFF
j_gene: TRBJ2-1
v_gene: TRBV27
abundance: .
d_gene: .

CDR3nt: TGTGCCAGCGGGACACCATTCTCCACAGATACGCAGTATTTT
CDR3aa: CASGTPFSTDTQYF
j_gene: TRBJ2-3
v_gene: TRBV25-1
abundance: .
d_gene: .

CDR3nt: TGTGCCAGCAGTTCGACAGACTTTTGGGATGGCTACACCTTC
CDR3aa: CASSSTDFWDGYTF
j_gene: TRBJ1-2
v_gene: TRBV6-5
abundance: .
d_gene: .

CDR3nt: TGCAGCGTTGGTATCGCGGTGGGAACAGATACGCAGTATTTT
CDR3aa: CSVGIAVGTDTQYF
j_gene: TRBJ2-3
v_gene: TRBV29-1
abundance: once
d_gene: .

CDR3nt: TGTGCCAGCAGCCCACCTTCGGGGTCCGATACGCAGTATTTT
CDR3aa: CASSPPSGSDTQYF
j_gene: TRBJ2-3
v_gene: TRBV5-4
abundance: once
d_gene: .

CDR3nt: TGTGCCTGGAGTGTAGGGACAGGGGGACGGCAAGAGACCCAGTACTTC
CDR3aa: CAWSVGTGGRQETQYF
j_gene: TRBJ2-5
v_gene: TRBV30
abundance: .
d_gene: TRBD1

CDR3nt: TGTGCCAGCAGCTCAACCGGACAGAGCACAGATACGCAGTATTTT
CDR3aa: CASSSTGQSTDTQYF
j_gene: TRBJ2-3
v_gene: TRBV6-5
abundance: many
d_gene: .

CDR3nt: TGTGCCAGCAGCCGGGACAGGGAGGATTCCCAGCATTTT
CDR3aa: CASSRDREDSQHF
j_gene: TRBJ1-5
v_gene: TRBV2
abundance: few
d_gene: TRBD1

CDR3nt: TGTGCCAGCAGTGAAGCTGGAGGGGGACTAGCTCAGTTCTTC
CDR3aa: CASSEAGGGLAQFF
j_gene: TRBJ2-1
v_gene: TRBV6-1
abundance: .
d_gene: TRBD2

CDR3nt: TGTGCCTGGAGTGTACGAGGGGAGCTGTTTTTT
CDR3aa: CAWSVRGELFF
j_gene: TRBJ2-2
v_gene: TRBV30
abundance: .
d_gene: .

CDR3nt: TGCAGCGTTGAAGGCGGGACTCAGTTCTTC
CDR3aa: CSVEGGTQFF
j_gene: TRBJ2-1
v_gene: TRBV29-1
abundance: few
d_gene: .

CDR3nt: TGTGCCTGGAGTGTAGGGGGGACCGAGGAGACCCAGTACTTC
CDR3aa: CAWSVGGTEETQYF
j_gene: TRBJ2-5
v_gene: TRBV30
abundance: .
d_gene: .

CDR3nt: TGTGCCTGGAGTAATCGGAGGAGCCTGACTAGCGGGAGGAATAATGAGCAGTTCTTC
CDR3aa: CAWSNRRSLTSGRNNEQFF
j_gene: TRBJ2-1
v_gene: TRBV30
abundance: once
d_gene: TRBD2

CDR3nt: TGTGCCAGCAGTCCAGGGGTCGGGGCCTACGAGCAGTACTTC
CDR3aa: CASSPGVGAYEQYF
j_gene: TRBJ2-7
v_gene: TRBV2
abundance: .
d_gene: .

CDR3nt: TGTGCCTGGAGCGCCCGGACCACCGGGGAGCTGTTTTTT
CDR3aa: CAWSARTTGELFF
j_gene: TRBJ2-2
v_gene: TRBV30
abundance: .
d_gene: .

CDR3nt: TGTGCCAGCAGCTTAATTCTGAGCTCTGGAAACACCATATATTTT
CDR3aa: CASSLILSSGNTIYF
j_gene: TRBJ1-3
v_gene: TRBV7-8
abundance: .
d_gene: .

CDR3nt: TGTGCCAGCAGTGGGACACCGAGGACCATTTATGGCTACACCTTC
CDR3aa: CASSGTPRTIYGYTF
j_gene: TRBJ1-2
v_gene: TRBV27
abundance: .
d_gene: .

CDR3nt: TGCAGCGCTAAAACGGACAACGGCGGCGCCGGGGAGCTGTTTTTT
CDR3aa: CSAKTDNGGAGELFF
j_gene: TRBJ2-2
v_gene: TRBV29-1
abundance: .
d_gene: .

CDR3nt: TGTGCCAGCACCCAAGGACAGGGCCTCGTCGGTACGCAGTATTTT
CDR3aa: CASTQGQGLVGTQYF
j_gene: TRBJ2-3
v_gene: TRBV7-2
abundance: few
d_gene: TRBD1

CDR3nt: TGTGCCTGGAGTAAACAGGGAAAAGAGACCCAGTACTTC
CDR3aa: CAWSKQGKETQYF
j_gene: TRBJ2-5
v_gene: TRBV30
abundance: .
d_gene: .

CDR3nt: TGTGCCAGCAGTTTAAGACATCCTCGGGCCAACGTCCTGACTTTC
CDR3aa: CASSLRHPRANVLTF
j_gene: TRBJ2-6
v_gene: TRBV27
abundance: .
d_gene: .

CDR3nt: TGTGCCAGCAGTTTTCCCAGAGGGGGCGAGGTGAACACTGAAGCTTTCTTT
CDR3aa: CASSFPRGGEVNTEAFF
j_gene: TRBJ1-1
v_gene: TRBV28
abundance: few
d_gene: TRBD1

CDR3nt: TGTGCCAGCAGCCCACGACTAGCGGGAGGGGAGACCCAGTACTTC
CDR3aa: CASSPRLAGGETQYF
j_gene: TRBJ2-5
v_gene: TRBV27
abundance: .
d_gene: TRBD2

CDR3nt: TGCGCCAGCAGCCGCGGGTCCGCCGGAGAGACCCAGTACTTC
CDR3aa: CASSRGSAGETQYF
j_gene: TRBJ2-5
v_gene: TRBV5-1
abundance: many
d_gene: .

CDR3nt: TGCAGCGCGGGACTAGCGGGAGGTCTTGAGCAGTTCTTC
CDR3aa: CSAGLAGGLEQFF
j_gene: TRBJ2-1
v_gene: TRBV29-1
abundance: .
d_gene: TRBD2

CDR3nt: TGTGCCAGCAGCCACGGAGAGACCCAGTACTTC
CDR3aa: CASSHGETQYF
j_gene: TRBJ2-5
v_gene: TRBV28
abundance: .
d_gene: .

CDR3nt: TGTGCCAGCAGGATGGGGCTCACCGGGGAGCTGTTTTTT
CDR3aa: CASRMGLTGELFF
j_gene: TRBJ2-2
v_gene: TRBV6-5
abundance: .
d_gene: .

CDR3nt: TGCAGCGTTGACGCGGACAGGGCAGGCGAGCAGTACTTC
CDR3aa: CSVDADRAGEQYF
j_gene: TRBJ2-7
v_gene: TRBV29-1
abundance: .
d_gene: TRBD1

CDR3nt: TGTGCCTGGAGTGCCGGGGGGCCCCTTCTTCAGCCCCAGCATTTT
CDR3aa: CAWSAGGPLLQPQHF
j_gene: TRBJ1-5
v_gene: TRBV30
abundance: .
d_gene: .

CDR3nt: TGCAGCGTTCGGCACGGGGTCTACGAGCAGTACTTC
CDR3aa: CSVRHGVYEQYF
j_gene: TRBJ2-7
v_gene: TRBV29-1
abundance: .
d_gene: .

CDR3nt: TGTGCCAGCAGCTTGGCAGTGAACACTGAAGCTTTCTTT
CDR3aa: CASSLAVNTEAFF
j_gene: TRBJ1-1
v_gene: TRBV11-2
abundance: .
d_gene: .

CDR3nt: TGCAGCGTTGGTGCCCTGACTAGCCTTGAGCAGTTCTTC
CDR3aa: CSVGALTSLEQFF
j_gene: TRBJ2-1
v_gene: TRBV29-1
abundance: few
d_gene: TRBD2

CDR3nt: TGTGCCATCAGTGAGGGCGACTCCACAGATACGCAGTATTTT
CDR3aa: CAISEGDSTDTQYF
j_gene: TRBJ2-3
v_gene: TRBV10-3
abundance: .
d_gene: .

CDR3nt: TGCGCCAGCAGCTTCGAGGGGGAAGCCCAGCATTTT
CDR3aa: CASSFEGEAQHF
j_gene: TRBJ1-5
v_gene: TRBV5-1
abundance: few
d_gene: .

CDR3nt: TGTGCCAGCAGCTTAGTGCGGGACACCTCTGGGGCCAACGTCCTGACTTTC
CDR3aa: CASSLVRDTSGANVLTF
j_gene: TRBJ2-6
v_gene: TRBV11-2
abundance: once
d_gene: .

CDR3nt: TGTGCCAGCAGTGAATGGGCGAGCGGGACCCAGTACTTC
CDR3aa: CASSEWASGTQYF
j_gene: TRBJ2-5
v_gene: TRBV2
abundance: once
d_gene: .

CDR3nt: TGCGCCAGCAGCTTGGTGGGGGGCGGCCTCTACGAGCAGTACTTC
CDR3aa: CASSLVGGGLYEQYF
j_gene: TRBJ2-7
v_gene: TRBV5-1
abundance: .
d_gene: .

CDR3nt: TGTGCCAGCAGCGCATCCGGGACTAGCGGATTGTCCGAGCAGTACTTC
CDR3aa: CASSASGTSGLSEQYF
j_gene: TRBJ2-7
v_gene: TRBV7-3
abundance: once
d_gene: TRBD2

CDR3nt: TGTGCCTGGTCGGCAGGACGCTCTGGAAACACCATATATTTT
CDR3aa: CAWSAGRSGNTIYF
j_gene: TRBJ1-3
v_gene: TRBV30
abundance: .
d_gene: .

CDR3nt: TGTGCCTGGAGTGACAATGAGCAGTTCTTC
CDR3aa: CAWSDNEQFF
j_gene: TRBJ2-1
v_gene: TRBV30
abundance: .
d_gene: .

CDR3nt: TGTGCCTGCGCTCCCCCGGACAGGGGGCCGAGGATATTTGACTTC
CDR3aa: CACAPPDRGPRIFDF
j_gene: TRBJ2-7
v_gene: TRBV30
abundance: .
d_gene: TRBD1

CDR3nt: TGCGCCAGCAGCCGGGATTACAATGAGCAGTTCTTC
CDR3aa: CASSRDYNEQFF
j_gene: TRBJ2-1
v_gene: TRBV4-1
abundance: .
d_gene: .

CDR3nt: TGTGCCAGCAGTCCACCGATCACTTCTAACTATGGCTACACCTTC
CDR3aa: CASSPPITSNYGYTF
j_gene: TRBJ1-2
v_gene: TRBV6-5
abundance: .
d_gene: .